These T cell receptor beta chains were read from a single sample in a study of T cell responses to AZD1222 COVID-19 vaccine. Only in-frame clones appear in the TCRdb table, and some are missing; sequencing was by immunoSEQ multiplex PCR. Here the sample spans about 77,000 clones, 92% being singletons. This material consisted of peripheral blood, taken 28 days after the second AZD1222 dose. The receptors stem from an adult who received the AZD1222 COVID-19 vaccine. The CDR3 runs from the conserved cysteine through the conserved F or W. The D gene is left open where the match is weak. The size of a clone is reported for some rows only, either as once, few or many, or as a class for expanded clones.

d_call clone_size j_call v_call cdr3_nt cdr3_aa
. once TRBJ1-1 TRBV7-2 TGTGCCAGCAGCCTCCACAAGAACACTGAAGCTTTCTTT CASSLHKNTEAFF
TRBD2 . TRBJ2-1 TRBV3-1/TRBV3-2 TGTGCCAGCAGCCAAGACCTAGCGGACAATGAGCAGTTCTTC CASSQDLADNEQFF
. . TRBJ2-2 TRBV11-3 TGTGCCAGCAGTCCGACAGCGGTCGCCGGGGAGCTGTTTTTT CASSPTAVAGELFF
. . TRBJ2-2 TRBV5-1 TGCGCCAGCAGTCTGGCGGGGACAGAGGACACCGGGGAGCTGTTTTTT CASSLAGTEDTGELFF
. . TRBJ2-1 TRBV5-1 TGCGCCAGCAGCTTGGTGGCACTAGCATCCTACAATGAGCAGTTCTTC CASSLVALASYNEQFF
TRBD1 once TRBJ1-1 TRBV10-2 TGCGCCAGCAGAGGGACAGGACTGGAAGCTTTCTTT CASRGTGLEAFF
. . TRBJ1-2 TRBV29-1 TGCAGCGTTGAGGCGCTCAGGGTGAACTATGGCTACACCTTC CSVEALRVNYGYTF
. . TRBJ2-1 TRBV14 TGTGCCAGCAGGCCGAGCTCCTACAATGAGCAGTTCTTC CASRPSSYNEQFF
. . TRBJ1-3 TRBV4-3 TGCGCCAGCAGCCAAGATGGGGGAGGATTCTGGAGTAACACCATATATTTT CASSQDGGGFWSNTIYF
. . TRBJ2-3 TRBV6-5 TGTGCCAGCAGTTACGTGGGTAGGGAAGATACGCAGTATTTT CASSYVGREDTQYF
. . TRBJ1-2 TRBV9 TGTGCCAGCAGCGTAGAGGGCCCAGGGAACTATGGCTACACCTTC CASSVEGPGNYGYTF
. . TRBJ1-1 TRBV7-2 TGTGCCAGCAGCTCCTTTACAGGGCTCACTGAAGCTTTCTTT CASSSFTGLTEAFF
. . TRBJ2-1 TRBV30 TGTGCCTGGGACGGAGGAAGGGATAATGAGCAGTTCTTC CAWDGGRDNEQFF
. once TRBJ2-1 TRBV19 TGTGCCAGTAGGAGAACTAGCACACAGCCCTACAATGAGCAGTTCTTC CASRRTSTQPYNEQFF
TRBD1 . TRBJ2-5 TRBV5-1 TGCGCCAGCAGCTTGGACAGGGGGCAGGAGACCCAGTACTTC CASSLDRGQETQYF
TRBD1 . TRBJ2-3 TRBV28 TGTGCCAGCAGTTTTCCCCGGGACAGGGCTCTTCTCGATACGCAGTATTTT CASSFPRDRALLDTQYF
. . TRBJ1-5 TRBV7-9 TGTGCCAGCAGCTTAGGGACGGATTATAATAGCAATCAGCCCCAGCATTTT CASSLGTDYNSNQPQHF
TRBD2 few TRBJ2-5 TRBV6-4 TGTGCCAGCAGTGACACGACTAGCGTGCCGCCCCAGTACTTC CASSDTTSVPPQYF
TRBD2 . TRBJ2-2 TRBV5-1 TGCGCCAGCAGCGGTGGACTAGCGGGAGTTATAACCGGGGAGCTGTTTTTT CASSGGLAGVITGELFF
. . TRBJ1-5 TRBV7-9 TGTGCCAGCAGCCCCGCATTAGTGCGGCAGGACAATCAGCCCCAGCATTTT CASSPALVRQDNQPQHF
. . TRBJ1-1 TRBV5-8 TGTGCCAGCAGCCAGACGACGGTAACTGAAGCTTTCTTT CASSQTTVTEAFF
. . TRBJ2-2 TRBV19 TGTGCCAGTAGTATACCACAGGGTACGAACACCGGGGAGCTGTTTTTT CASSIPQGTNTGELFF
. . TRBJ2-3 TRBV5-4 TGTGCCAGCAGCTCCCTGGCGGACCCACGAGATACGCAGTATTTT CASSSLADPRDTQYF
TRBD2 . TRBJ2-7 TRBV2 TGTGCCAGCAGTTTGTCTAGCGGGAGCTACGAGCAGTACTTC CASSLSSGSYEQYF
. . TRBJ1-1 TRBV7-2 TGTGCCAGCAGCGGATCAGGGGAGATGGCTGAAGCTTTCTTT CASSGSGEMAEAFF
. . TRBJ2-2 TRBV27 TGTGCCAGCAGTCAAAGGGGGACATCGAACACCGGGGAGCTGTTTTTT CASSQRGTSNTGELFF
. . TRBJ1-5 TRBV28 TGTGCCAGCAGTTTACGAAGCAATCAGCCCCAGCATTTT CASSLRSNQPQHF
TRBD2 . TRBJ2-3 TRBV19 TGTGCCAGTAGTGACACAGCGGGAGGGAGCACAGATACGCAGTATTTT CASSDTAGGSTDTQYF
. . TRBJ1-5 TRBV6-4 TGTGCCAGCAGCCGGAAGGGCGGTACTGGCAATCAGCCCCAGCATTTT CASSRKGGTGNQPQHF
. once TRBJ1-1 TRBV18 TGTGCCAGCTCACTCGAAGGCAGGTTGAACACTGAAGCTTTCTTT CASSLEGRLNTEAFF
. . TRBJ1-6 TRBV7-9 TGTGCCAGCACCACCACAGCGGGTGCGGATAATTCACCCCTCCACTTT CASTTTAGADNSPLHF
TRBD2 once TRBJ2-2 TRBV11-2 TGTGCCAGCTACCCCCCCGGGACTAGCGTCGGGGAGCTGTTTTTT CASYPPGTSVGELFF
. . TRBJ1-1 TRBV4-1 TGCGCCAGCAGCCAAGGCACCGGGACCCTGAACACTGAAGCTTTCTTT CASSQGTGTLNTEAFF
. . TRBJ2-5 TRBV15 TGTGCCACCAGCAGAGCTGTCATGGGGGGAAGGGGGCAAGAGACCCAGTACTTC CATSRAVMGGRGQETQYF
TRBD1 . TRBJ2-7 TRBV19 TGTGCCAGTAGTCCCGGGACAGGGAATTCGGGCTACGAGCAGTACTTC CASSPGTGNSGYEQYF
. . TRBJ2-3 TRBV30 TGTGCCTGGAGTGTAGAGGAAAGCACAGATACGCAGTATTTT CAWSVEESTDTQYF
. . TRBJ1-2 TRBV6-5 TGTGCCAGCAGACCACAGGGTGGTTATGGCTACACCTTC CASRPQGGYGYTF
. . TRBJ2-1 TRBV11-2 TGTGCCAGCAGCTTAGTGGAGCGTACTAACAATGAGCAGTTCTTC CASSLVERTNNEQFF
. . TRBJ1-5 TRBV12-3/TRBV12-4 TGTGCCAGCAGGCTAGGGGATCAGCCCCAGCATTTT CASRLGDQPQHF
. . TRBJ1-2 TRBV12-3/TRBV12-4 TGTGCCAGCAGATACAGTCTGTTCTATGGCTACACCTTC CASRYSLFYGYTF
. few TRBJ1-4 TRBV28 TGTGCCAGCAAGGGGACAAGAAGGGAAAAACTGTTTTTT CASKGTRREKLFF
. . TRBJ1-5 TRBV4-1 TGCGCCAGCAGCCAAGAGGCGGGACACGCAAATCAGCCCCAGCATTTT CASSQEAGHANQPQHF
. . TRBJ2-7 TRBV11-3 TGTGCCAGCAGCTTAGGGGGGGGCCGCGAGCAGTACTTC CASSLGGGREQYF
TRBD2 . TRBJ2-7 TRBV15 TGTGCCACCAGCAGAGCGAGTGGGGGAGGGTCCTACGAGCAGTACTTC CATSRASGGGSYEQYF
. once TRBJ1-1 TRBV18 TGTGCCAGCTCACGGGAGGAGAACACTGAAGCTTTCTTT CASSREENTEAFF
. . TRBJ1-2 TRBV30 TGTGCCTGGAAATACCGGACAGCTAACTATGGCTACACCTTC CAWKYRTANYGYTF
TRBD2 . TRBJ2-3 TRBV4-2 TGTGCCAGCAGCCAAGACCCCCCAGCGGGAGGGCTGGATACGCAGTATTTT CASSQDPPAGGLDTQYF
TRBD2 . TRBJ2-5 TRBV5-4 TGTGCCAGCAGAGGAGGACTAGCGGGAGGAGAGACCCAGTACTTC CASRGGLAGGETQYF
. . TRBJ1-4 TRBV28 TGTGCCAGCAGTTCACAGGGAAGGTACTTCGAAAAACTGTTTTTT CASSSQGRYFEKLFF
TRBD2 . TRBJ2-2 TRBV11-3 TGTGCCAGCAGCTTAGGGCGACTAGCGGGTGGCACCGGGGAGCTGTTTTTT CASSLGRLAGGTGELFF
TRBD1 . TRBJ1-1 TRBV4-1 TGCGCCAGCAGCCAAGACGGAGGGGGCGGCACTGAAGCTTTCTTT CASSQDGGGGTEAFF
TRBD2 . TRBJ2-7 TRBV27 TGTGCCAGCAGTTTAAGGACTAGCGGGAGCGGCTTATTTGGGCAGTACTTC CASSLRTSGSGLFGQYF
. . TRBJ2-3 TRBV11-1 TGTGCCAGCAGCTTCCTTCTAGGTACAGATACGCAGTATTTT CASSFLLGTDTQYF
TRBD1 . TRBJ1-6 TRBV11-2 TGTGCCAGCGGAACAGGGGATTATTCACCCCTCCACTTT CASGTGDYSPLHF
. . TRBJ1-2 TRBV18 TGTGCCAGCTCACCTAGTGACAGCCACTACACCTTC CASSPSDSHYTF
TRBD2 . TRBJ2-7 TRBV27 TGTGCCAGCAGTTTATCGCTACTAGCGGGCTTCTACGAGCAGTACTTC CASSLSLLAGFYEQYF
. . TRBJ2-7 TRBV6-1 TGTGCCAGCAGTGAATATGGCGAGTCCTACGAGCAGTACTTC CASSEYGESYEQYF